This T cell receptor (beta chain) was recorded in a study of patients and donors after allogeneic stem cell transplantation. Points on this clonotype: One end of the junction does not line up with germline, which may come from a read error.

Germline CDR1 reads LGHDT; CDR2 reads YNNKEL (reference sequence). The CDR3 length is 15 residues. One entry per CDR3 protein, called by TCRdb with MiXCR from the RT-PCR reads. Among more than 150,000 distinct CDR3 sequences, approximately 22% were seen once, and the ten largest hold roughly a quarter. The chain recombines TRBV3-1 with TRBJ2-2, with a possible D match to TRBD2 (7 bases). Input material: blood, either unsorted or a sorted T cell fraction (not recorded which). This clonotype was sampled from a human donor who was either an allogeneic HSCT recipient or a stem cell or donor lymphocyte infusion donor (not recorded which). It is not recorded whose cells these are; they may come from a transplant donor. In DNA, the CDR3 is TGTACCAGCAGCCAAAGGGGGGGCCTCGACGGGGAGCTGTTTTTT. Translation gives CTSSQRGGLDGELFF.